The clone carrying this T cell receptor (beta chain) has only one observation. The antigen remains unidentified. Germline CDR1 reads MNHEY; CDR2 reads SVGAGI. Unmatched junction bases numbered 9, after V lost 7 bases and J lost 5 bases. CDR3 size: 14 residues. The PCR had 60 Vbeta and 13 Jbeta primers. Sequenced by immunoSEQ multiplex PCR; TCRdb stores in-frame clones only, minus some. The data show about 150,000 clones, roughly 77% seen once. Samples came from healthy bone marrow donors. The data belong to a study of cytomegalovirus exposure and HLA in healthy donors. Study results and caveats: Cytomegalovirus-associated TCR beta chains were listed, numbering 150 to 200. Later on, a genetic analysis was performed. It linked a missense variant in DCLRE1C with V- and J-gene trimming of TCR beta. Segments of the TCR beta V type were, in most cases, productive about 87% or about 30% of the time in an earlier analysis.

Sequences were obtained from PBMCs. The chain employs TRBV6-5 and TRBJ2-5, with 8 positions matching TRBD1. This receptor was taken from a man aged 25 to 40 in good health and CMV-seropositive. The CDR3, as DNA: TGTGCCAGCACTCTACGACAGGGGCGGGAGACCCAGTACTTC. This codes for CASTLRQGRETQYF.